The 25 T cell receptor beta chains below come from one sample, sequenced in a study of response to subunit inactivated influenza vaccine. TCRdb recomputed calls from the RT-PCR reads with MiXCR, one row per CDR3 protein. The sample contains roughly 650,000 distinct CDR3 sequences, 12% to 15% of which appear only once. Sequenced material: PBMCs from blood, taken around 14 days before vaccination. These receptor sequences come from a man aged 50-59 years who received an inactivated influenza vaccine.

This clonotype has only a few counts. This chain uses TRBV20-1 with TRBJ2-7, with 9 bases that match TRBD2. The V gene end was trimmed by 5 bases and the J gene end by 6 bases; junction bases not matched to a gene: 8. The CDR3 covers 13 residues. CDR1 is DFQATT and CDR2 is SNEGSKA in the germline V gene (reference sequence). The CDR3 region has the DNA TGCAGTGCTCTTTTAGCGGGAGTGGGCGAGCAGTACTTC. Amino acid sequence: CSALLAGVGEQYF.

This clonotype was seen a handful of times. V is TRBV6-6 and J is TRBJ1-4, with D hard to call. Trimming stripped 6 bases from V and 5 bases from J, with 10 bases between. CDR1 is MNHNY and CDR2 is SVGAGI in the germline V gene (reference sequence). The CDR3 spans 13 residues. The CDR3 is CASRFDWNEKLFF. For the CDR3, the DNA is TGTGCCAGCAGATTTGACTGGAATGAAAAACTGTTTTTT.

V gene TRBV7-9 combines with J gene TRBJ1-2; perhaps TRBD1 as D (6 bases). The CDR3 loop spans 12 amino acids. CDR1 is SEHNR and CDR2 is FQNEAQ in the germline V gene (reference sequence). The ends were cut back, 6 bases at V and 7 bases at J, with 12 bases in the middle. The DNA for the CDR3 is TGTGCCAGCAGGAGGGGGGCAGGTGGCTACACCTTC. Translation gives CASRRGAGGYTF.

The gene calls are TRBV13 and TRBJ1-3; 7 nucleotides line up with TRBD1. CDR1 PRHDT and CDR2 FYEKMQ come from the germline V gene (reference sequence). CDR3 length: 13 residues. The V and J ends lost 4 bases and 5 bases, in that order; junction bases with no gene match: 2. CDR3 amino acids: CASSSTGRNTIYF. The DNA of the CDR3 is TGTGCCAGCAGCTCGACAGGGCGAAACACCATATATTTT.

This clonotype was recorded a few times. The chain recombines TRBV10-3 with TRBJ2-7; D is tentatively TRBD1 or TRBD2 (5 bases each). The germline V gene has CDR1 ENHRY and CDR2 SYGVKD. The CDR3 is 15 residues long. The V gene lost 0 bases and the J gene lost 0 bases, with 9 bases spanning the gap. The CDR3, as DNA: TGTGCCATCAGTGAGTCATCCGGGGCCTCCTACGAGCAGTACTTC. Its translation is CAISESSGASYEQYF.

This clonotype was seen at least ten times. The rearrangement uses TRBV7-9 and TRBJ2-5; D is unresolved. CDR3 size: 12 residues. V was shortened by 1 base and J by 3 bases, with 3 bases between the two germline ends. Germline V gene lookup returns CDR1 SEHNR and CDR2 FQNEAQ (reference sequence). Here the CDR3 DNA reads TGTGCCAGCAGCTTAGTAGAAGAGACCCAGTACTTC. Translated: CASSLVEETQYF.

This clonotype turned up a few times. The chain combines TRBV20-1 with TRBJ2-1, with D perhaps assigned TRBD1 or TRBD2 (5 bases each). Germline V CDR1 and CDR2: DFQATT, SNEGSKA (reference sequence). V dropped 0 bases and J dropped 10 bases, with 10 bases sitting between them. CDR3 length: 12 amino acids. The CDR3 is CSARDWGKEQFF. The DNA for the CDR3 is TGCAGTGCTAGAGATTGGGGGAAAGAGCAGTTCTTC.

The chain recombines TRBV7-8 with TRBJ2-1; the D gene is possibly TRBD1 (5 bases). V lost 1 base to trimming and J lost 7 bases, with 17 bases between them. This CDR3 has 16 amino acids. The V gene's germline CDR1 is SGHVS and CDR2 FQNEAQ. The CDR3 protein is CASSLGQGRDRNEQFF. In DNA, the CDR3 is TGTGCCAGCAGCTTAGGTCAGGGTAGAGACCGGAATGAGCAGTTCTTC.

The chain recombines TRBV6-1 with TRBJ2-5, with 8 nucleotides matching TRBD1. With 4 bases clipped from V and 4 bases from J, the junction kept 8 bases outside the gene matches. CDR1 MNHNS and CDR2 SASEGT come from the germline V gene. The CDR3 runs 15 residues. CDR3 in DNA: TGTGCCAGCAGTGCCCAGGGGGCGCGTGGAGAGACCCAGTACTTC. Translation gives CASSAQGARGETQYF.

This clonotype was seen a handful of times. The chain is built from TRBV7-8 and TRBJ2-1, with 8 bases aligning to TRBD2. Trimming removed 2 bases from V and 7 bases from J; junction bases left unmatched: 10. This CDR3 region has 16 residues. CDR1 is SGHVS and CDR2 is FQNEAQ in the germline V gene. In nucleotides, the CDR3 is TGTGCCAGCAGCTTAACGGCCCGCGGGGGGAAAAATGAGCAGTTCTTC. Its translation: CASSLTARGGKNEQFF.

This clonotype has more than one count but fewer than ten. This chain connects TRBV20-1 to TRBJ2-1; the D is unclear. Deletions cut 0 bases from V and 15 bases from J, with 12 bases between. The germline V gene encodes CDR1 DFQATT and CDR2 SNEGSKA (reference sequence). This CDR3 region has 11 residues. DNA for the CDR3: TGCAGTGCTAGAGAGCGGTCAGTCCGGTTCTTC. As protein: CSARERSVRFF.

V is TRBV7-7 and J is TRBJ1-3; no clear D gene. The germline CDR1 and CDR2 sequences are SSHAT and FNYEAQ (reference sequence). The CDR3 is 16 residues long. V dropped 5 bases and J dropped 0 bases, with 14 bases sitting between them. The CDR3 spells CASSPVTSNSGNTIYF. The CDR3 region has the DNA TGTGCCAGCAGCCCCGTGACAAGCAACTCTGGAAACACCATATATTTT. The whole variable domain, remainder taken from reference TRBV7-7 and TRBJ1-3, is GAGVSQSPRYKVTKRGQDVTLRCDPISSHATLYWYQQALGQGPEFLTYFNYEAQPDKSGLPSDRFSAERPEGSISTLTIQRTEQRDSAMYRCASSPVTSNSGNTIYFGEGSWLTVV.

This clonotype turned up a few times. The V and J genes are TRBV4-1 and TRBJ1-1, with a possible D match to TRBD1 (5 bases). CDR1 and CDR2 from the germline V gene are MGHRA and YSYEKL. This CDR3 has 17 amino acids. The V end was cut by 1 base, the J end by 0 bases, with 15 bases between. Written as DNA, the CDR3 is TGCGCCAGCAGCCAAGGCAGGCCAGGGTTGGTGAACACTGAAGCTTTCTTT. Amino acids: CASSQGRPGLVNTEAFF.

The chain has TRBV7-8 and TRBJ2-1; possible D gene TRBD1, 6 bases. Trimming left V 5 bases short and J 8 bases short, with 22 bases between. This CDR3 contains 16 residues. Per the germline V gene, CDR1 is SGHVS and CDR2 is FQNEAQ. Here the CDR3 DNA reads TGTGCCAGCAGCCGTTCGAGGGCAGGGGAAGGACATGAGCAGTTCTTC. Its translation: CASSRSRAGEGHEQFF.

This clonotype showed up many times. The rearrangement joins TRBV7-9 to TRBJ1-4; D not resolved. The CDR3 totals 15 residues. Germline CDR1 is SEHNR and CDR2 is FQNEAQ (reference sequence). The germline V and J ends were trimmed by 5 bases and 0 bases, with 10 bases remaining between them. The CDR3, as DNA: TGTGCCAGCAGCCTTCGGGGTGCAACTAATGAAAAACTGTTTTTT. This translates into CASSLRGATNEKLFF.

The sample holds many counts of this clonotype. This chain joins TRBV4-1 and TRBJ1-3; a weak D match, TRBD1 (5 bases). The CDR3 loop spans 15 amino acids. The ends were cut back, 0 bases at V and 2 bases at J, with 8 bases in the middle. The V gene's germline CDR1 is MGHRA and CDR2 YSYEKL. The CDR3, as DNA: TGCGCCAGCAGCCAAGATGGAGGGGCTGGAAACACCATATATTTT. Translating gives CASSQDGGAGNTIYF.

In its sample, this clonotype was seen many times. V is TRBV18 and J is TRBJ2-7; 7 nucleotides match TRBD1. J lost 3 bases, V lost 3 bases, and 8 bases had no gene match. CDR3 length: 15 amino acids. In germline, CDR1 is KGHSH, CDR2 LQKENI. The CDR3: CASSPRTGIGYEQYF. For the CDR3, the DNA is TGTGCCAGCTCACCCAGGACAGGAATCGGCTACGAGCAGTACTTC.

The chain joins TRBV20-1 to TRBJ2-1, with D hard to call. The CDR3 runs to 13 residues. Germline CDR1 DFQATT, CDR2 SNEGSKA (reference sequence). Trimming took 3 bases from V and 5 from J, leaving 11 bases between them. The CDR3 region has the DNA TGCAGTGCTAGCTTGGTAACGAACAATGAGCAGTTCTTC. Translation gives CSASLVTNNEQFF.

This clonotype was seen ten or more times. This chain uses TRBV11-1 with TRBJ2-7; D possibly uses TRBD1 or TRBD2 (6 bases each). Trimming took off 6 bases at V and 2 bases at J, with 14 bases between the two ends. Germline CDR1 SGHAT, CDR2 FQDESV (reference sequence). The CDR3 loop spans 14 amino acids. The CDR3 DNA reads TGTGCCAGCAGTTTCGGCGGGACAACCTACGAGCAGTACTTC. This encodes CASSFGGTTYEQYF.

This clonotype came up a few times. The chain recombines TRBV7-8 with TRBJ2-1, with 10 bases aligning to TRBD2. The CDR3 is 15 residues long. V shed 4 bases and J 9 bases; nucleotides not matched to a gene: 9. Looked up from germline, CDR1 is SGHVS and CDR2 is FQNEAQ. CDR3 amino acids: CASSSQAGGPSEQFF. CDR3 sequence (DNA): TGTGCCAGCAGCTCTCAAGCGGGGGGGCCGTCTGAGCAGTTCTTC. Variable domain in full (rest from reference TRBV7-8 and TRBJ2-1): GAGVSQSPRYKVAKRGQDVALRCDPISGHVSLFWYQQALGQGPEFLTYFQNEAQLDKSGLPSDRFFAERPEGSVSTLKIQRTQQEDSAVYLCASSSQAGGPSEQFFGPGTRLTVL.

The gene calls are TRBV5-1 and TRBJ2-7; possibly TRBD1 or TRBD2 for D (5 bases each). CDR1 is SGHRS and CDR2 is YFSETQ in the germline V gene. The CDR3 has 11 amino acids. V was shortened by 4 bases and J by 8 bases, with 10 bases between the two germline ends. The CDR3 nucleotides read TGCGCCAGCAGCGACCCGGGACAGCAGTACTTC. Translating gives CASSDPGQQYF.

This clonotype was seen a few times. This rearrangement joins TRBV19 to TRBJ2-1; 7 nucleotides agree with TRBD1. This CDR3 is built from 14 residues. Trimming at V came to 9 bases and at J to 9 bases, leaving 14 bases not matched to a gene. CDR1 LNHDA and CDR2 SQIVND come from the germline V gene (reference sequence). The CDR3 nucleotides read TGTGCCAGCCACCCCGGACAGGTTAGGAGTGAGCAGTTCTTC. Translation gives CASHPGQVRSEQFF.

This clonotype was counted between two and nine times. The chain joins TRBV14 to TRBJ2-7, with 11 bases matching TRBD2. Germline V gene sequence: CDR1 SGHDN, CDR2 FVKESK. Trimming removed 6 bases from V and 7 bases from J; junction bases left unmatched: 8. The CDR3 runs 14 residues. CDR3 bases: TGTGCCAGCAGGGAACTAGCGGGAGCGGATGAGCAGTACTTC. Amino acids: CASRELAGADEQYF.

This clonotype was found many times. The chain joins TRBV6-1 to TRBJ2-1; D possibly corresponds to TRBD2 (6 bases). Germline values: CDR1 MNHNS, CDR2 SASEGT. The V gene lost 6 bases and the J gene lost 6 bases, with 12 bases spanning the gap. CDR3 length: 13 amino acids. This CDR3 is CASRGRELNEQFF. DNA of the CDR3: TGTGCCAGCAGGGGCCGGGAGCTCAATGAGCAGTTCTTC.

The rearrangement joins TRBV28 to TRBJ2-5; 9 positions match TRBD2. Germline-derived CDR1 and CDR2 are MDHEN and SYDVKM. The CDR3 is 15 amino acids. The ends lost 3 bases at V and 2 bases at J; junction bases unmatched: 4. CDR3 coding DNA: TGTGCCAGCAGTTTCCTAGCGGGGCCACAAGAGACCCAGTACTTC. Its protein product is CASSFLAGPQETQYF. Drawing the rest from reference TRBV28 and TRBJ2-5, the complete variable domain is DVKVTQSSRYLVKRTGEKVFLECVQDMDHENMFWYRQDPGLGLRLIYFSYDVKMKEKGDIPEGYSVSREKKERFSLILESASTNQTSMYLCASSFLAGPQETQYFGPGTRLLVL.